This T cell receptor (beta chain) derives from a study of metastatic and nonmetastatic thyroid tumors. Each patient came to thyroid surgery without any prior treatment (of any kind). This clone was seen just once. TCRdb re-clonotyped the PCR reads via MiXCR. The sample holds around 14,000 clones; 20% to 30% are singletons and the top ten take around 9.9%. The sample was tumor tissue. The origin of this receptor is a female donor with papillary thyroid cancer or a benign thyroid nodule (not recorded which). Some clones in this sample may be carry-over from other donors' samples.

The CDR3: CASSLGQGAGQPQHF. CDR3 sequence (DNA): TGTGCCAGCAGCTTAGGTCAGGGGGCGGGTCAGCCCCAGCATTTT. The V gene is TRBV11-2, the J gene TRBJ1-5, with TRBD1 identical over 8 bases. The V segment lost 1 base and the J segment 6 bases; nucleotides outside the gene matches: 5. CDR1 and CDR2 from the germline V gene are SGHAT and FQNNGV. There are 15 residues in the CDR3.